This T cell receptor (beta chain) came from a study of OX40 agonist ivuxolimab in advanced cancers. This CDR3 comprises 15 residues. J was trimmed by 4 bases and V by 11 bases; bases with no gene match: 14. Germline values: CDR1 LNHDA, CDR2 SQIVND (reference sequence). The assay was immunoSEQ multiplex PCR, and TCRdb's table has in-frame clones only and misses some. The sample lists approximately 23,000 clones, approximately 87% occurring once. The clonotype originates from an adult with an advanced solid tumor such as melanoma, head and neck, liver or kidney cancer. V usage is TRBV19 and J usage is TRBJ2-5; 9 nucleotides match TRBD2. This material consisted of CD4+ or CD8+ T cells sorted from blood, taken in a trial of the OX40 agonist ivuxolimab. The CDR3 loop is CARGNSGRVGETQYF. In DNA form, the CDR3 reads TGTGCCCGAGGGAATAGCGGGAGAGTGGGAGAGACCCAGTACTTC.